A selection of T cell receptor beta chains follows, all from one sample in a study of CD8 T cells in ankylosing spondylitis. From the 5' RACE reads, TCRdb called clonotypes with MiXCR, one entry per CDR3 protein. The sample contains tens of thousands of distinct CDR3 sequences, over 9% of which appear only once. The sample consisted of blood, either unsorted or a sorted T cell fraction (not recorded which). Source of these receptors: a male donor with ankylosing spondylitis or in good health (not recorded which). Both conserved end residues are part of each CDR3. A D gene is named only where the DNA matches it firmly. Size is stated for part of the rows, as once, few or many counts, or as a class when the clone is expanded.

CDR3 DNA: TGCGCCAGCAGCTTGAGCGGTGAAGCTTTCTTT
CDR3 protein: CASSLSGEAFF
clone size: many
V gene: TRBV5-1
J gene: TRBJ1-1
D gene: NA

CDR3 DNA: TGTGCCAGCTCACCGCTGGGAGCGGTAAGCTCCTACGAGCAGTACTTC
CDR3 protein: CASSPLGAVSSYEQYF
clone size: many
V gene: TRBV27
J gene: TRBJ2-7
D gene: NA

CDR3 DNA: TGTGCCAGCAGTTACGACGTGGGACTAGGGGAAGAGACCCAGTACTTC
CDR3 protein: CASSYDVGLGEETQYF
clone size: many
V gene: TRBV6-2/TRBV6-3
J gene: TRBJ2-5
D gene: TRBD2

CDR3 DNA: TGTGCCAGCTCACCATCCGAGGGGGCGGCTGGAAACACCATATATTTT
CDR3 protein: CASSPSEGAAGNTIYF
clone size: few
V gene: TRBV18
J gene: TRBJ1-3
D gene: TRBD1

CDR3 DNA: TGTGCCAGCAGCGACAGAAGTAATCAGCCCCAGCATTTT
CDR3 protein: CASSDRSNQPQHF
clone size: many
V gene: TRBV7-2
J gene: TRBJ1-5
D gene: NA

CDR3 DNA: TGCGCCAGCAGCCAAGGGCGGGACTCCTCCTACGAGCAGTACTTC
CDR3 protein: CASSQGRDSSYEQYF
clone size: many
V gene: TRBV4-1
J gene: TRBJ2-7
D gene: NA

CDR3 DNA: TGTGCCAGCAGTTCCCCCGCGGCTTGGGGGGTCAATGAGCAGTTCTTC
CDR3 protein: CASSSPAAWGVNEQFF
clone size: many
V gene: TRBV28
J gene: TRBJ2-1
D gene: NA

CDR3 DNA: TGCAGTGCCCTGAATGGGGGAATGGGCTATGGCTACACCTTC
CDR3 protein: CSALNGGMGYGYTF
clone size: medium-sized
V gene: TRBV20-1
J gene: TRBJ1-2
D gene: NA

CDR3 DNA: TGTGCCAGCTCACCTGGACAGGAAAAACTGTTTTTT
CDR3 protein: CASSPGQEKLFF
clone size: many
V gene: TRBV18
J gene: TRBJ1-4
D gene: NA

CDR3 DNA: TGTGCCAGCAGCCCAAGTCGTACGGGGACTGGAAACACCATATATTTT
CDR3 protein: CASSPSRTGTGNTIYF
clone size: NA
V gene: TRBV4-2
J gene: TRBJ1-3
D gene: NA

CDR3 DNA: TGTGCCAGCAGTGAAGGGTGGGTCGGTTACAATGAGCAGTTCTTC
CDR3 protein: CASSEGWVGYNEQFF
clone size: many
V gene: TRBV6-1
J gene: TRBJ2-1
D gene: NA

CDR3 DNA: TGCAGTGCTAGACCCGCGGCCAAAAACATTCAGTACTTC
CDR3 protein: CSARPAAKNIQYF
clone size: many
V gene: TRBV20-1
J gene: TRBJ2-4
D gene: NA

CDR3 DNA: TGTGCCAGCAGCTTAGATACGGGAAAGGGCAGGGTGCTTTACGAGCAGTTCTTC
CDR3 protein: CASSLDTGKGRVLYEQFF
clone size: many
V gene: TRBV11-2
J gene: TRBJ2-1
D gene: NA

CDR3 DNA: TGTGCCAGCTCACCAGGAGGGACGGAAGCCTACGAGCAGTACTTC
CDR3 protein: CASSPGGTEAYEQYF
clone size: few
V gene: TRBV18
J gene: TRBJ2-7
D gene: NA

CDR3 DNA: TGTGCCAGCAGCTCTAGCGGAGTCGGCACAGATACGCAGTATTTT
CDR3 protein: CASSSSGVGTDTQYF
clone size: many
V gene: TRBV7-2
J gene: TRBJ2-3
D gene: TRBD2

CDR3 DNA: TGTGCCAGCAGTGGCGCTAGTACCTACGAGCAGTACTTC
CDR3 protein: CASSGASTYEQYF
clone size: NA
V gene: TRBV2
J gene: TRBJ2-7
D gene: NA

CDR3 DNA: TGCAGTGCTTCCCGACTAGCGGGACAAGAGACCCAGTACTTC
CDR3 protein: CSASRLAGQETQYF
clone size: many
V gene: TRBV20-1
J gene: TRBJ2-5
D gene: TRBD2

CDR3 DNA: TGCAGCGTTGTGATTAGCCAAAGGAACATTCAGTACTTC
CDR3 protein: CSVVISQRNIQYF
clone size: many
V gene: TRBV29-1
J gene: TRBJ2-4
D gene: NA

CDR3 DNA: TGCAGTGCTGCTGGAGTGACGAACACCGGGGAGCTGTTTTTT
CDR3 protein: CSAAGVTNTGELFF
clone size: many
V gene: TRBV20-1
J gene: TRBJ2-2
D gene: NA

CDR3 DNA: TGTGCCAGCAAATCAGATGCGAACACTGAAGCTTTCTTT
CDR3 protein: CASKSDANTEAFF
clone size: many
V gene: TRBV7-3
J gene: TRBJ1-1
D gene: NA

CDR3 DNA: TGCAGTGCTTATACTAGCGGGAGAAATAATGAGCAGTTCTTC
CDR3 protein: CSAYTSGRNNEQFF
clone size: few
V gene: TRBV20-1
J gene: TRBJ2-1
D gene: TRBD2

CDR3 DNA: TGTGCCAGCAGTTTTTCTTCCGGGGAGCTGTTTTTT
CDR3 protein: CASSFSSGELFF
clone size: medium-sized
V gene: TRBV12-3/TRBV12-4
J gene: TRBJ2-2
D gene: NA

CDR3 DNA: TGCGCCAGCAGCCAGCCCGGTGATCTCCAGCCCCAGCATTTT
CDR3 protein: CASSQPGDLQPQHF
clone size: NA
V gene: TRBV4-1
J gene: TRBJ1-5
D gene: NA

CDR3 DNA: TGTGCCAGCAGACGGTCGGGGCTACAAGAGACCCAGTACTTC
CDR3 protein: CASRRSGLQETQYF
clone size: many
V gene: TRBV2
J gene: TRBJ2-5
D gene: NA

CDR3 DNA: TGTGCCAGCAAGGGGCCAAATCAGCCCCAGCATTTT
CDR3 protein: CASKGPNQPQHF
clone size: few
V gene: TRBV2
J gene: TRBJ1-5
D gene: NA

CDR3 DNA: TGCAGTGCTAGAACCGGAGCTCTGGGGGCCAACGTCCTGACTTTC
CDR3 protein: CSARTGALGANVLTF
clone size: many
V gene: TRBV20-1
J gene: TRBJ2-6
D gene: NA